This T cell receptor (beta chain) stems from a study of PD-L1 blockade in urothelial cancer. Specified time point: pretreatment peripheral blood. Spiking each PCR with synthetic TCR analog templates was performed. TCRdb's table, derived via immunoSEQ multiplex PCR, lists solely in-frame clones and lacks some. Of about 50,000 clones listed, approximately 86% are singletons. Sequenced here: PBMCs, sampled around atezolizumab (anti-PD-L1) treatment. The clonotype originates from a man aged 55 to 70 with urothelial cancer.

CDR3 nucleotide sequence: TGTGCCAGCAGCGCGACGGCAGGCGAAGCTTTCTTT. It is translated as CASSATAGEAFF. This chain links TRBV11-3 with TRBJ1-1; the D is unclear. The CDR3 runs 12 residues. Trimming removed 5 bases at V and 8 bases at J, with 12 bases between. Germline V gene lookup returns CDR1 SGHNT and CDR2 YENEEA.